A selection of T cell receptor beta chains follows, all from one sample in a study of cytomegalovirus exposure and HLA in healthy donors. Clones were read by immunoSEQ multiplex PCR, and TCRdb kept only the in-frame ones, dropping some. The sample yields around 170,000 clones, 71% seen once. Sequenced input: PBMCs. These receptor sequences come from a girl aged 10 to 17 in good health and CMV-seronegative. Both conserved end residues are part of each CDR3. D genes are given only for firm matches. Some rows have no size entry. The others give once, few or many, or a class for an expanded clone.

TRBV18	NA	TRBD2	TRBJ2-3	CASSPPGRGATDTQYF	TGTGCCAGCTCACCACCCGGGCGGGGGGCCACAGATACGCAGTATTTT
TRBV20-1	NA	NA	TRBJ1-2	CSVTTGDGYTF	TGCAGTGTCACGACGGGGGATGGCTACACCTTC
TRBV20-1	NA	NA	TRBJ1-1	CSAAPGTEAFF	TGCAGTGCAGCCCCAGGCACTGAAGCTTTCTTT
TRBV12-5	NA	NA	TRBJ1-1	CASGLVQMTAMNTEAFF	TGTGCTAGTGGTTTGGTACAGATGACAGCGATGAACACTGAAGCTTTCTTT
TRBV21-1	NA	NA	TRBJ2-2	CASSKCGAPIRVNTGELFF	TGTGCCAGCAGCAAATGTGGGGCCCCGATCCGAGTCAACACCGGGGAGCTGTTTTTT
TRBV5-1	NA	NA	TRBJ2-5	CASSSYTGPQETQYF	TGCGCCAGCAGCTCATATACAGGTCCCCAAGAGACCCAGTACTTC
TRBV2	NA	NA	TRBJ2-3	CASSENLGRGASTQYF	TGTGCCAGCAGTGAAAACCTCGGCAGGGGGGCGAGTACGCAGTATTTT
TRBV5-1	few	TRBD2	TRBJ2-5	CASSRLAGDQETQYF	TGCGCCAGCAGCCGCCTAGCGGGGGACCAAGAGACCCAGTACTTC
TRBV19	NA	NA	TRBJ1-1	CASKEGFLGTEAFF	TGTGCCAGTAAGGAGGGGTTTCTCGGCACTGAAGCTTTCTTT
TRBV7-6	NA	NA	TRBJ2-7	CASSLATDYEQYF	TGTGCCAGCAGCTTAGCTACAGACTACGAGCAGTACTTC
TRBV27	NA	TRBD2	TRBJ2-7	CASRVAGGGSYEQYF	TGTGCCAGCAGGGTAGCGGGGGGAGGGTCCTACGAGCAGTACTTC
TRBV5-1	NA	NA	TRBJ1-4	CASSHQESNEKLFF	TGCGCCAGCAGCCATCAGGAATCTAATGAAAAACTGTTTTTT
TRBV19	NA	NA	TRBJ1-1	CASSIRTLNTEAFF	TGTGCCAGTAGTATCAGGACACTGAACACTGAAGCTTTCTTT
TRBV5-1	NA	NA	TRBJ2-3	CASSLEATQYF	TGCGCCAGCAGCTTGGAAGCGACGCAGTATTTT
TRBV18	few	TRBD1	TRBJ1-1	CASSPFRGRGTEAFF	TGTGCCAGCTCACCTTTCAGGGGGCGCGGTACTGAAGCTTTCTTT
TRBV29-1	NA	NA	TRBJ2-7	CSAEGTGSYEQYF	TGCAGCGCCGAGGGAACAGGGTCGTACGAGCAGTACTTC
TRBV7-8	NA	TRBD1	TRBJ2-7	CASSFSRGTGGEQYF	TGTGCCAGCAGCTTTAGTAGGGGGACAGGCGGAGAGCAGTACTTC
TRBV6-1	NA	TRBD1	TRBJ2-2	CASSEPTGGTGELFF	TGTGCCAGCAGTGAGCCTACAGGGGGCACGGGGGAGCTGTTTTTT
TRBV6-5	NA	NA	TRBJ1-1	CASISGNTEAFF	TGTGCCAGCATTAGCGGGAACACTGAAGCTTTCTTT
TRBV5-1	NA	TRBD2	TRBJ2-7	CASSRDYSSYEQYF	TGCGCCAGCAGCCGGGACTACAGCTCCTACGAGCAGTACTTC
TRBV19	NA	TRBD1	TRBJ2-5	CASSSRDRVDRETQYF	TGTGCCAGTAGTTCCCGCGACAGGGTAGATCGAGAGACCCAGTACTTC
TRBV5-6	NA	NA	TRBJ2-5	CASSRGLQETQYF	TGTGCCAGCAGCAGGGGACTTCAAGAGACCCAGTACTTC